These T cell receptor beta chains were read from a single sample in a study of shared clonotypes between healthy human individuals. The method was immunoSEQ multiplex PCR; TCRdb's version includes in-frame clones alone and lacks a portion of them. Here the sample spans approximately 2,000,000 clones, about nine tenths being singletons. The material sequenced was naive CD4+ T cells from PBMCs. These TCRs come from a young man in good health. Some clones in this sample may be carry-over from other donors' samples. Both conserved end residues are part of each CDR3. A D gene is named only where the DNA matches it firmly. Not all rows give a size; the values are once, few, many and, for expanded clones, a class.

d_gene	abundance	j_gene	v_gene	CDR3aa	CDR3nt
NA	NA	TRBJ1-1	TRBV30	CAWTLPFRWGPLRPTEAFF	TGTGCCTGGACCCTACCCTTCAGGTGGGGGCCCCTTCGCCCCACTGAAGCTTTCTTT
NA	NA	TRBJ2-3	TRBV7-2	CASSFGSTDTQYF	TGTGCCAGCAGCTTTGGCTCAACAGATACGCAGTATTTT
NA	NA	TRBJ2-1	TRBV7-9	CASSLGRAGGYNEQFF	TGTGCCAGCAGCTTGGGTCGGGCGGGCGGTTACAATGAGCAGTTCTTC
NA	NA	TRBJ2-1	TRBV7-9	CASSLRRGWYEQFF	TGTGCCAGCAGCTTACGCCGCGGTTGGTATGAGCAGTTCTTC
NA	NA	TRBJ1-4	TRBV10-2	CAVRKDRGSEKLFF	TGCGCCGTTCGGAAAGACCGGGGTAGTGAAAAACTGTTTTTT
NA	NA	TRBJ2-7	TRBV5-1	CASSLAGRDPNSYEQYF	TGCGCCAGCAGCTTGGCGGGCCGGGACCCAAACTCCTACGAGCAGTACTTC
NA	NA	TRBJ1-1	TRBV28	CASSSPQGMNTEAFF	TGTGCCAGCAGTTCGCCACAGGGCATGAACACTGAAGCTTTCTTT
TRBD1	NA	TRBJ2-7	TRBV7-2	CASSLGTGGTYEQYF	TGTGCCAGCAGCCTCGGGACAGGGGGTACCTACGAGCAGTACTTC
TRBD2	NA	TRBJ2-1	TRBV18	CASSPPGLAGQEQFF	TGTGCCAGCTCACCACCCGGACTAGCGGGGCAAGAGCAGTTCTTC
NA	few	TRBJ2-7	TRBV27	CASSLHLAGRGYF	TGTGCCAGCAGTTTACACCTCGCAGGCCGGGGATACTTC
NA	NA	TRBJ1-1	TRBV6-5	CASRSPRGGTEAFF	TGTGCCAGCAGATCCCCCCGAGGGGGGACTGAAGCTTTCTTT
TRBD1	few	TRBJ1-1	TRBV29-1	CSGRLTGDTEAFF	TGCAGCGGACGACTGACAGGGGACACTGAAGCTTTCTTT
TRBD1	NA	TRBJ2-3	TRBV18	CASSSPGQGGTDTQYF	TGTGCCAGCTCATCCCCGGGACAGGGTGGCACAGATACGCAGTATTTT
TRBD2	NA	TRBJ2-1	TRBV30	CAWSHPGLAEKTQFF	TGTGCCTGGAGCCATCCGGGACTAGCGGAAAAAACGCAGTTCTTC
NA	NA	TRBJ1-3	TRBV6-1	CASSHTRVPGNTIYF	TGTGCCAGCAGTCACACCCGAGTTCCTGGAAACACCATATATTTT
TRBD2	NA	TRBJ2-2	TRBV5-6	CASSRLARNTGELFF	TGTGCCAGCAGCCGACTAGCGAGGAACACCGGGGAGCTGTTTTTT
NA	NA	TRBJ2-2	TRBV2	CASSAGTTGELFF	TGTGCCAGCAGTGCGGGCACCACCGGGGAGCTGTTTTTT
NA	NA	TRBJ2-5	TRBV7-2	CASSKGMPWETQYF	TGTGCCAGCAGCAAAGGGATGCCGTGGGAGACCCAGTACTTC
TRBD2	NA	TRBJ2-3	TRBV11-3	CASSLGLAGVTDTQYF	TGTGCCAGCAGCTTAGGACTAGCGGGAGTCACAGATACGCAGTATTTT
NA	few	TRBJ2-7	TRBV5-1	CASSLPKKTTEEQYF	TGCGCCAGCAGCTTACCTAAAAAAACGACGGAGGAGCAGTACTTC
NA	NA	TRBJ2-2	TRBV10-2	CASRYPIRSGRSNTGELFF	TGCGCCAGCAGATACCCCATCAGAAGTGGCCGGTCGAACACCGGGGAGCTGTTTTTT
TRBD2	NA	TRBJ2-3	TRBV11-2	CASSSFASGSRDTQYF	TGTGCCAGCAGCTCGTTCGCTAGCGGGAGTCGGGATACGCAGTATTTT
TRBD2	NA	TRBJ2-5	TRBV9	CASTSGSGGVQETQYF	TGTGCCAGCACTAGCGGGAGCGGTGGGGTCCAAGAGACCCAGTACTTC
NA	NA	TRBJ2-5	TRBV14	CASSRPAGTQYF	TGTGCCAGCAGCCGGCCAGCGGGGACCCAGTACTTC
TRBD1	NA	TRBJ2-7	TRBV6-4	CASSDSRPDPGTANYEQYF	TGTGCCAGCAGTGACTCCCGACCCGATCCCGGGACAGCGAACTACGAGCAGTACTTC
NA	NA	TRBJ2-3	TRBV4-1	CASLDPWSEDTQYF	TGCGCCAGCTTGGACCCCTGGTCGGAAGATACGCAGTATTTT
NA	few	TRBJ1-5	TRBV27	CASSLWAANSNQPQHF	TGTGCCAGCAGTTTATGGGCAGCCAACAGCAATCAGCCCCAGCATTTT
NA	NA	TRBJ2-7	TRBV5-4	CASSLGATQRPYEQYF	TGTGCCAGCAGCTTGGGGGCCACACAGAGACCCTACGAGCAGTACTTC
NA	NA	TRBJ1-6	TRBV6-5	CASSYLGDSPLHF	TGTGCCAGCAGTTACTTGGGGGATTCACCCCTCCACTTT
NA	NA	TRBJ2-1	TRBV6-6	CASMGGGHRREQFF	TGTGCCAGCATGGGAGGGGGCCACCGTCGTGAGCAGTTCTTC
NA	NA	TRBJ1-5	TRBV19	CASSVQVHSNQPQHF	TGTGCCAGTAGTGTACAGGTTCATAGCAATCAGCCCCAGCATTTT
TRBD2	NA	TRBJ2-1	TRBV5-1	CASSLRLAGHYNEQFF	TGCGCCAGCAGCCTGCGACTAGCGGGACACTACAATGAGCAGTTCTTC
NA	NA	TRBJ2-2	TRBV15	CATSRDQAGELFF	TGTGCCACCAGCAGAGATCAAGCCGGGGAGCTGTTTTTT
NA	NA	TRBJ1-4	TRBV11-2	CASSTNAGGGEKLFF	TGTGCCAGCAGCACAAATGCGGGGGGAGGTGAAAAACTGTTTTTT
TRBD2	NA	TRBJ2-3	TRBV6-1	CASSVTSGRAPDTQYF	TGTGCCAGCAGTGTCACTAGCGGGAGGGCCCCAGATACGCAGTATTTT
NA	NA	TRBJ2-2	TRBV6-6	CASTPLGRLAGELFF	TGTGCCAGCACCCCGCTCGGGAGATTGGCCGGGGAGCTGTTTTTT
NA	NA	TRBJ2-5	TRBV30	CAWSLGSPEETQYF	TGTGCCTGGAGTCTGGGATCTCCCGAGGAGACCCAGTACTTC
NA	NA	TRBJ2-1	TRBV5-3	CARNRRTPNYNEQFF	TGTGCCAGAAATCGTAGGACACCCAACTACAATGAGCAGTTCTTC
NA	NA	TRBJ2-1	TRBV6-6	CASSYGEYPYNEQFF	TGTGCCAGCAGTTACGGCGAGTATCCTTACAATGAGCAGTTCTTC
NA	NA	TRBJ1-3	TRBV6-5	CASSYRGTGNTIYF	TGTGCCAGCAGTTACAGGGGGACTGGAAACACCATATATTTT
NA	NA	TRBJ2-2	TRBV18	CASASGTRNTGELFF	TGTGCCAGCGCTTCCGGGACGCGGAACACCGGGGAGCTGTTTTTT
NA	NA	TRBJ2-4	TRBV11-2	CASSLDRLRTALAKNIQYF	TGTGCCAGCAGCTTAGATCGTCTCCGGACCGCTTTAGCCAAAAACATTCAGTACTTC
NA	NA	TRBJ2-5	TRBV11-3	CASSFSGQETQYF	TGTGCCAGCAGCTTTTCGGGGCAGGAGACCCAGTACTTC
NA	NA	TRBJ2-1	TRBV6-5	CATTPGTRYNEQFF	TGTGCCACCACGCCAGGGACCCGTTACAATGAGCAGTTCTTC
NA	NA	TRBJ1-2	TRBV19	CASSIPLGKADGYTF	TGTGCCAGTAGTATTCCGCTGGGCAAAGCCGATGGCTACACCTTC
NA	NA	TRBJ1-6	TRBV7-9	CASSLGQNNSPLHF	TGTGCCAGCAGCTTAGGACAGAACAATTCACCCCTCCACTTT
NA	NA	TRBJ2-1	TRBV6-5	CASSYYGGAYNEQFF	TGTGCCAGCAGTTACTACGGCGGGGCCTACAATGAGCAGTTCTTC
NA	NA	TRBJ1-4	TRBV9	CASSVSTANEKLFF	TGTGCCAGCAGCGTAAGCACCGCTAATGAAAAACTGTTTTTT
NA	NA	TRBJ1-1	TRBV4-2	CASSQDVHPFWAFF	TGTGCCAGCAGCCAAGATGTGCATCCCTTTTGGGCTTTCTTT
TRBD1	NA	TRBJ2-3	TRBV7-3	CASSLGTGAPTDTQYF	TGTGCCAGCAGCTTGGGGACAGGGGCCCCAACAGATACGCAGTATTTT